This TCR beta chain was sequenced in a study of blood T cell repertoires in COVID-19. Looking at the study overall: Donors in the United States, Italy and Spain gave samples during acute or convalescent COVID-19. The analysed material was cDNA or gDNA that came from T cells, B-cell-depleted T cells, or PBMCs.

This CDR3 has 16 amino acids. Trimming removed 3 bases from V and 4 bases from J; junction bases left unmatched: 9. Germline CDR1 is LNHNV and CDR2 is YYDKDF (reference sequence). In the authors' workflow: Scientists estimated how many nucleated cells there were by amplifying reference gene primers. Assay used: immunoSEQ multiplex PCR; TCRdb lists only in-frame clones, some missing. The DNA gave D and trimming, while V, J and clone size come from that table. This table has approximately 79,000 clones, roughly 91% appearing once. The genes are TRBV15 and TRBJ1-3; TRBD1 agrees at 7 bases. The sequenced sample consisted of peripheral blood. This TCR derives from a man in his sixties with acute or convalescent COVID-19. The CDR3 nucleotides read TGTGCCACCAGCAGGGTAACAGGGGCAGGAGGAAACACCATATATTTT. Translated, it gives CATSRVTGAGGNTIYF.